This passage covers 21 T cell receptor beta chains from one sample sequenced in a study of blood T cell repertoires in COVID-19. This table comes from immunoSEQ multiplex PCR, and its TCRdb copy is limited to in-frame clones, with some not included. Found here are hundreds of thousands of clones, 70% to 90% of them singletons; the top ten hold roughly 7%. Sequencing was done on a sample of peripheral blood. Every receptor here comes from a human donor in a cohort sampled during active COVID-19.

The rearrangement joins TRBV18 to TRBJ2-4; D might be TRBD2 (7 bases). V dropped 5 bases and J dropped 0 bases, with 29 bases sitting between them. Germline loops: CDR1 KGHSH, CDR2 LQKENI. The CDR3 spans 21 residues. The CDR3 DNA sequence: TGTGCCAGCTCATCCCCCCTAGGTTGGCGGGGGCCGAATTTAGCCAAAAACATTCAGTACTTC. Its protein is CASSSPLGWRGPNLAKNIQYF.

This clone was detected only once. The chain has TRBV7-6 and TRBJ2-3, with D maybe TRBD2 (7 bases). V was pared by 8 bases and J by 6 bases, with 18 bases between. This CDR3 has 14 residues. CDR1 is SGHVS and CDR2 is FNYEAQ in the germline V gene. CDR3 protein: CASGGGPPGDTQYF. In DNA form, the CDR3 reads TGTGCCAGCGGGGGGGGGCCCCCGGGGGATACGCAGTATTTT.

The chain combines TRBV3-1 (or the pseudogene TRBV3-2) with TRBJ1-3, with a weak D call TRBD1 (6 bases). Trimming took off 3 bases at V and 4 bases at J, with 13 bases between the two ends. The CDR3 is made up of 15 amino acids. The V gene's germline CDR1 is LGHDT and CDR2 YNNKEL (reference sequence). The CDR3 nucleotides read TGTGCCAGCAGCCATCTGGGGCAGGGGGGAAACACCATATATTTT. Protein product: CASSHLGQGGNTIYF.

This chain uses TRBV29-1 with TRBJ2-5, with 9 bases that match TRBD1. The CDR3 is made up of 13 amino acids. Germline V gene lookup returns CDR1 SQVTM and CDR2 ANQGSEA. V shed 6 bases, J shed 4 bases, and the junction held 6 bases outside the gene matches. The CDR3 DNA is TGCAGCGTGCTACAGGGGGCGGGAGAGACCCAGTACTTC. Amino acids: CSVLQGAGETQYF.

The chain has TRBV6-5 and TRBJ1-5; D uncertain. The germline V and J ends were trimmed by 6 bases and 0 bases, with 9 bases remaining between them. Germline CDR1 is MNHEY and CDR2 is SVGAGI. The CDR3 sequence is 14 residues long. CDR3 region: CASRVTNSNQPQHF. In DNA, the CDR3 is TGTGCCAGCAGAGTAACAAATAGCAATCAGCCCCAGCATTTT.

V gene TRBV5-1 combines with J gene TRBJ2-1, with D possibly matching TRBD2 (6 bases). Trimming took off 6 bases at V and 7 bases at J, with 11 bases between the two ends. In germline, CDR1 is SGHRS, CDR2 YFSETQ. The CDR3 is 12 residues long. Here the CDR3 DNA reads TGCGCCAGCAAAGAAGGGAGGAATGAGCAGTTCTTC. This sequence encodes CASKEGRNEQFF.

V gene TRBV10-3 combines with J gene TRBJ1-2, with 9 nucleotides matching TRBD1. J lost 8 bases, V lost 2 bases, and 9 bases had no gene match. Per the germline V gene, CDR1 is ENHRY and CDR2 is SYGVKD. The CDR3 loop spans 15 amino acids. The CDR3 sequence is CAISEGTGFEGGYTF. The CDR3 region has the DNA TGTGCCATCAGTGAGGGGACAGGGTTTGAAGGGGGCTACACCTTC.

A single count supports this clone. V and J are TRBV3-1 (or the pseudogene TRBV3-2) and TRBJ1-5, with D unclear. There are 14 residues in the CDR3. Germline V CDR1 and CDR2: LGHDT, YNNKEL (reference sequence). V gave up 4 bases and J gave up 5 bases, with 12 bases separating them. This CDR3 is CASSLGNGDQPQHF. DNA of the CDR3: TGTGCCAGCAGCCTAGGAAACGGGGATCAGCCCCAGCATTTT.

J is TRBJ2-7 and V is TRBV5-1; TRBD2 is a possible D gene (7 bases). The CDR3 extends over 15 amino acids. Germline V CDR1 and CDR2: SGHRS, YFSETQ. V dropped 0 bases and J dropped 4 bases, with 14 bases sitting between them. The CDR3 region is CASSLVSGEGYEQYF. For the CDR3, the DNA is TGCGCCAGCAGCTTGGTGTCAGGGGAGGGATACGAGCAGTACTTC.

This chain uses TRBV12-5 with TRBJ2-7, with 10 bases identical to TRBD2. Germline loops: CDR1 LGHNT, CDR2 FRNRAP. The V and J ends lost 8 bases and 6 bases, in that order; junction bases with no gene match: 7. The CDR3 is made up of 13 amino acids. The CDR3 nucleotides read TGTGCTAGTTCTAGCGGGGGTAATCGCGAGCAGTACTTC. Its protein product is CASSSGGNREQYF.

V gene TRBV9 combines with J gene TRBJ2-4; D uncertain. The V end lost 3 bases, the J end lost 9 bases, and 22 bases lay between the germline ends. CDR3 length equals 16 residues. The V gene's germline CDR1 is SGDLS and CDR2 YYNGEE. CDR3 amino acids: CASSDQSRLTSGIQYF. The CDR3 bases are TGTGCCAGCAGCGATCAATCCCGCCTGACCTCAGGCATTCAGTACTTC.

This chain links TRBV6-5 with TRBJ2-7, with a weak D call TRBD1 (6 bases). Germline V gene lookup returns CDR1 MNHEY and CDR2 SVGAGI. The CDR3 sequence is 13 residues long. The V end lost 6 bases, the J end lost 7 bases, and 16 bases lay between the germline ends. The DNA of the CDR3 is TGTGCCAGCAGCCGCCAGGGGCTAGGGGAGCAGTACTTC. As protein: CASSRQGLGEQYF.

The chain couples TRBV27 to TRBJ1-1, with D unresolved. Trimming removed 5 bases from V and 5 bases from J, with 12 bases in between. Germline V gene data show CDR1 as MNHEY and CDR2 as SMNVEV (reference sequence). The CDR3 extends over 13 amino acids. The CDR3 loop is CASSTYPGTEAFF. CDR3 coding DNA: TGTGCCAGCAGTACCTACCCGGGGACTGAAGCTTTCTTT.

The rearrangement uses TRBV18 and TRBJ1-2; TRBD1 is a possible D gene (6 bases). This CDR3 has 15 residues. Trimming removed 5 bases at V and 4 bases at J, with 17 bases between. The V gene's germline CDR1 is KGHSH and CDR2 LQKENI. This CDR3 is CASSLQGGMPYGYTF. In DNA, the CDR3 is TGTGCCAGCTCATTACAGGGAGGGATGCCCTATGGCTACACCTTC.

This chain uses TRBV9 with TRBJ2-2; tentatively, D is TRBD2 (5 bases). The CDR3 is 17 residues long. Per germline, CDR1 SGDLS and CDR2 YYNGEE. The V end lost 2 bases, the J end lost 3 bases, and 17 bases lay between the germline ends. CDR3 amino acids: CASSVVLPNGDTGELFF. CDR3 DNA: TGTGCCAGCAGCGTGGTTTTGCCGAACGGGGACACCGGGGAGCTGTTTTTT.

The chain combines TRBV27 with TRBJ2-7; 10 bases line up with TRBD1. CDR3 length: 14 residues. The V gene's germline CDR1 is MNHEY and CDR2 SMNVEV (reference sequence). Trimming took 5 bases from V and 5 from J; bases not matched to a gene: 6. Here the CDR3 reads CASSDRGPADEQYF. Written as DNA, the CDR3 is TGTGCCAGCAGTGACAGGGGGCCTGCGGACGAGCAGTACTTC.

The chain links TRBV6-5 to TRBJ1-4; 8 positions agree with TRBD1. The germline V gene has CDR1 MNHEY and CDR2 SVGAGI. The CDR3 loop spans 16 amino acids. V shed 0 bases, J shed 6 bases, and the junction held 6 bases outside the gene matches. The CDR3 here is CASSYSAGQGYEKLFF. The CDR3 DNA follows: TGTGCCAGCAGTTACTCTGCTGGACAGGGATATGAAAAACTGTTTTTT.

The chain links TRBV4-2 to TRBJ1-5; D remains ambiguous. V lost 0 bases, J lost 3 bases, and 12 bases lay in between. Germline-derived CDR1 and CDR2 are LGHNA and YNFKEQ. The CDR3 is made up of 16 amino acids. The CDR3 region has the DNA TGTGCCAGCAGCCAAGAACTGATGAGGGCCAATCAGCCCCAGCATTTT. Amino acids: CASSQELMRANQPQHF.

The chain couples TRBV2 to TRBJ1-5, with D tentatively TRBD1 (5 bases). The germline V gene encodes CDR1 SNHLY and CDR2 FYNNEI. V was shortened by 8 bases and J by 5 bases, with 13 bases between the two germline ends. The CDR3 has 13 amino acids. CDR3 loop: CASVGGFHQPQHF. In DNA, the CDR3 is TGTGCCAGCGTCGGGGGATTCCATCAGCCCCAGCATTTT.

The CDR3: CASKLTGEEQYF. CDR3 in DNA: TGCGCCAGCAAGTTAACGGGAGAAGAGCAGTACTTC. The genes are TRBV5-1 and TRBJ2-7; a weak D match, TRBD2 (6 bases). The CDR3 loop spans 12 amino acids. V lost 6 bases and J 7 bases, leaving 14 bases between the germline ends. Looked up from germline, CDR1 is SGHRS and CDR2 is YFSETQ.

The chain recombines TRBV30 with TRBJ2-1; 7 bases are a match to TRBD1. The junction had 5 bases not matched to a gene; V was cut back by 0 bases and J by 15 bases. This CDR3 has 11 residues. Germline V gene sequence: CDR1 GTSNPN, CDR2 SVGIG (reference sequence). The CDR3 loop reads CAWSVLGGPFF. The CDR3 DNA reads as TGTGCCTGGAGTGTACTAGGGGGCCCGTTCTTC.